These 10 T cell receptor beta chains share one sample of origin, sequenced in a study of blood T cell repertoires in COVID-19 (dated by TCRdb to the early 2020s). The library was generated by the immunoSEQ multiplex PCR assay. TCRdb took this table from immuneACCESS and kept in-frame rearrangements with V and J called. Such tables lack part of the clones; where checked against another copy, unresolved V genes explain under half of the gap, and the rest is unexplained. The sample table contains around 250,000 clones; only one count was recorded for approximately 85% of them. The top ten clonotypes cover 1.5% to 2% of the sample. The sequenced sample consisted of PBMCs or T cells enriched from blood (not recorded which). The receptors were gathered from a woman aged 45 to 65 who had recovered from COVID-19.

This sequence joins TRBV5-1 and TRBJ2-5; 7 nucleotides match TRBD1. The CDR3 is made up of 14 amino acids. The V segment lost 3 bases and the J segment 2 bases; nucleotides outside the gene matches: 4. In germline, CDR1 is SGHRS, CDR2 YFSETQ. The CDR3 DNA reads as TGCGCCAGCAGCTGGGACAGAGCACAAGAGACCCAGTACTTC. This gives the protein CASSWDRAQETQYF.

This clone was counted only a few times. The CDR3 DNA reads as TGTGCCAGCAGTTCTTTACAGGGGGCCTGGGATCAGCCCCAGCATTTT. This sequence encodes CASSSLQGAWDQPQHF. The chain has TRBV27 and TRBJ1-5, with 9 bases matching TRBD1. Germline CDR1 reads MNHEY; CDR2 reads SMNVEV (reference sequence). The CDR3 is 16 residues long. V lost 4 bases to trimming and J lost 5 bases; unmatched junction nucleotides: 9.

Here the CDR3 reads CASSELDRLQETQYF. In DNA, the CDR3 is TGTGCCAGCAGTGAGCTGGACAGACTCCAAGAGACCCAGTACTTC. V usage is TRBV25-1 and J usage is TRBJ2-5; D might be TRBD1 (6 bases). Trimming left V 3 bases short and J 1 base short, with 12 bases between. Per the germline V gene, CDR1 is MGHDK and CDR2 is SYGVNS. There are 15 residues in the CDR3.

V is TRBV7-6 and J is TRBJ2-7; 13 positions match TRBD2. Per the germline V gene, CDR1 is SGHVS and CDR2 is FNYEAQ. The CDR3 consists of 11 residues. The CDR3 DNA sequence: TGTGCCAGCAGCTTCGGGACTAGCGGGACAGTC. Protein product: CASSFGTSGTV.

The chain recombines TRBV29-1 with TRBJ1-2; TRBD1 aligns across 9 bases. The J segment lost 4 bases and the V segment lost 4 bases, leaving 4 bases of the junction unmatched. Germline V lookup: CDR1 SQVTM, CDR2 ANQGSEA. The CDR3 extends over 13 amino acids. Here the CDR3 reads CSVGGGQGYGYTF. Written as DNA, the CDR3 is TGCAGCGTTGGGGGGGGACAGGGCTATGGCTACACCTTC.

V gene TRBV15 combines with J gene TRBJ1-4, with TRBD1 identical over 10 bases. V trimming: 3 bases; J trimming: 5 bases; junction bases outside the gene matches: 3. The germline V gene has CDR1 LNHNV and CDR2 YYDKDF (reference sequence). CDR3 length: 15 residues. CDR3 in amino acids: CATSSLGQGNEKLFF. The CDR3 DNA follows: TGTGCCACCAGCAGTCTGGGACAGGGGAATGAAAAACTGTTTTTT.

The chain links TRBV5-5 to TRBJ2-7; D is undetermined. Germline V gene lookup returns CDR1 SGHKS and CDR2 YYEKEE (reference sequence). The V end lost 2 bases, the J end lost 0 bases, and 3 bases lay between the germline ends. This CDR3 has 12 residues. CDR3 bases: TGTGCCAGCAGCTTCTTCTCCTACGAGCAGTACTTC. It specifies CASSFFSYEQYF.

This clone was seen a handful of times. The V gene is TRBV2, the J gene TRBJ2-7, with D tentatively TRBD1 (5 bases). Trimming cost V 7 bases and J 3 bases, with 13 bases left between them. Germline CDR1 SNHLY, CDR2 FYNNEI. The CDR3 length is 13 residues. The CDR3 DNA follows: TGTGCCAGCAAAGGATGGCAGGGCTACGAGCAGTACTTC. Protein: CASKGWQGYEQYF. Full variable domain (missing parts from reference TRBV2 and TRBJ2-7): EPEVTQTPSHQVTQMGQEVILRCVPISNHLYFYWYRQILGQKVEFLVSFYNNEISEKSEIFDDQFSVERPDGSNFTLKIRSTKLEDSAMYFCASKGWQGYEQYFGPGTRLTVT.

V and J are TRBV6-2 or TRBV6-3 and TRBJ1-1; D perhaps matches TRBD1 (5 bases). Trimming pared 4 bases from V and 4 bases from J, leaving 16 bases between. The V gene's germline CDR1 is MNHEY and CDR2 SVGEGT. The CDR3 spans 15 residues. CDR3 DNA sequence: TGTGCCAGCAGTTCCCCCATCGTCCAGGGCACTGAAGCTTTCTTT. The encoded protein is CASSSPIVQGTEAFF.

The chain is built from TRBV11-3 and TRBJ2-7, with 8 bases aligning to TRBD1. Looked up from germline, CDR1 is SGHNT and CDR2 is YENEEA. After removal of 5 bases from V and 2 bases from J, the junction contained 5 bases not matched to a gene. This CDR3 contains 14 residues. The CDR3: CASSVQGDTYEQYF. Here the CDR3 DNA reads TGTGCCAGCAGCGTACAGGGGGACACCTACGAGCAGTACTTC.